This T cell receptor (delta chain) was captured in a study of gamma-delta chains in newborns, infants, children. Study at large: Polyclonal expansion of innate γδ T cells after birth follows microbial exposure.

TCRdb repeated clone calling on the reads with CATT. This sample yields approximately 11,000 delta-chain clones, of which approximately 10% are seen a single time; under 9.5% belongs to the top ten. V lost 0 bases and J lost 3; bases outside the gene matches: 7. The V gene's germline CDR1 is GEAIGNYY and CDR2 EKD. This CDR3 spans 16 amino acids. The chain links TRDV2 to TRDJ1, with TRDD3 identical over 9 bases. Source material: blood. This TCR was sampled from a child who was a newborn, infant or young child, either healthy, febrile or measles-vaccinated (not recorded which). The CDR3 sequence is CACDTLVLGDADKLIF. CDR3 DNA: TGTGCCTGTGACACCCTCGTACTGGGGGACGCCGATAAACTCATCTTT.